The 17 T cell receptor beta chains below all came from one sample that was sequenced in a study of glioma-infiltrating T cells. The iRepertoire nested amplicon-rescue multiplex PCR amplified TCR alpha and beta CDR3s from RNA. TCRdb reanalysed the multiplex PCR reads using MiXCR and keeps one entry per CDR3 protein. Of 150,000 to 200,000 distinct CDR3 sequences detected, 30% to 40% appear once; the ten largest clones hold around 20%. Specimen: glioma tissue, nonneoplastic brain tissue, or PBMCs (not recorded which). These receptors originate from a human donor with low-grade glioma or glioblastoma, undergoing nonglioma brain surgery, or in good health (not recorded which).

In its sample, this clonotype was seen many times. The chain recombines TRBV6-1 with TRBJ2-5; perhaps TRBD1 as D (5 bases). The CDR3 consists of 15 residues. V dropped 2 bases and J dropped 0 bases, with 10 bases sitting between them. The germline gives CDR1 MNHNS, CDR2 SASEGT. DNA of the CDR3: TGTGCCAGCAGTGAAAATTGGGGCTACCAAGAGACCCAGTACTTC. Its protein product is CASSENWGYQETQYF.

Only a few counts were recorded for this clonotype. The rearrangement uses TRBV12-3 or TRBV12-4 and TRBJ2-1, with 9 bases fitting TRBD2. CDR3 length equals 15 residues. Trimming cost V 3 bases and J 7 bases; bases outside gene matches: 7. CDR3 coding DNA: TGTGCCAGCAGTTTCGGCGGGAGGGCCCAAAATGAGCAGTTCTTC. It codes for CASSFGGRAQNEQFF.

The chain joins TRBV11-2 to TRBJ2-7; possibly TRBD2 for D (7 bases). The V and J ends lost 5 bases and 3 bases respectively, with 17 bases between them. CDR3 length: 15 amino acids. Germline CDR1 and CDR2: SGHAT and FQNNGV. In DNA, the CDR3 is TGTGCCAGCAGCGCAGTGCTGGGGGGGCTCTACGAGCAGTACTTC. Residues: CASSAVLGGLYEQYF.

At least ten counts were recorded for this clonotype. This chain joins TRBV19 and TRBJ1-5; 9 nucleotides align to TRBD1. Per the germline V gene, CDR1 is LNHDA and CDR2 is SQIVND (reference sequence). This CDR3 spans 15 amino acids. The junction had 6 bases not matched to a gene; V was cut back by 5 bases and J by 4 bases. In nucleotides, the CDR3 is TGTGCCAGTAGTGTACAGGGGGCACGTAATCAGCCCCAGCATTTT. Its translation is CASSVQGARNQPQHF.

As for this clonotype: An end of the junction does not agree with germline; a read error may underlie this. V usage is TRBV7-2 and J usage is TRBJ2-7; D unclear. Germline CDR1 and CDR2: SGHTA and FQGNSA. The CDR3 contains 14 residues. The CDR3 nucleotides read TGTGCCAGCAGCTTAGCAGGGCTCTCCTACGAGCAGTCCTTC. This codes for CASSLAGLSYEQSF.

As for this clonotype: One end of the junction varies from germline; a read error may be responsible. The chain employs TRBV27 and TRBJ1-1, with a weak D call TRBD1 (6 bases). The CDR3 has 14 amino acids. Germline CDR1 MNHEY, CDR2 SMNVEV (reference sequence). In DNA, the CDR3 is TGCGCCAGCAGTTTATCAGGGGTTGGTGCTGAAGCTTTCTTT. It codes for CASSLSGVGAEAFF.

The CDR3 nucleotides read TGTGCCAGCAGTGACTTGGGTAGCTCCTACGAGCAGTACTTC. Its protein product is CASSDLGSSYEQYF. The chain couples TRBV6-5 to TRBJ2-7, with D unclear. The CDR3 spans 14 residues. Trimming took 5 bases from V and 0 from J, leaving 11 bases between them. Per the germline V gene, CDR1 is MNHEY and CDR2 is SVGAGI.

To note about this clonotype: This may stem from a read error, because a much larger clone lies one nucleotide away. A read error is likely, as this CDR3 ends without the conserved phenylalanine or tryptophan. The chain carries TRBV12-3 or TRBV12-4 and TRBJ1-1; the D is unclear. The CDR3 is 12 residues long. The ends were cut back, 7 bases at V and 10 bases at J, with 16 bases in the middle. CDR3 sequence: CASTQTATRAFL. CDR3 sequence (DNA): TGTGCCAGCACCCAAACAGCGACAAGAGCTTTCCTT.

The rearrangement uses TRBV28 and TRBJ2-7; perhaps TRBD2 as D (6 bases). Per the germline V gene, CDR1 is MDHEN and CDR2 is SYDVKM. Trimming removed 6 bases at V and 7 bases at J, with 31 bases between. This CDR3 has 18 residues. The CDR3 loop is CASSTIVAEDRYYNEQYF. For the CDR3, the DNA is TGTGCCAGCAGCACGATAGTAGCGGAAGATAGGTACTACAATGAGCAGTACTTC.

Many counts were recorded for this clonotype. The chain has TRBV4-3 and TRBJ2-7, with 8 positions matching TRBD1. This CDR3 is built from 14 residues. The V segment lost 2 bases and the J segment 3 bases; nucleotides outside the gene matches: 3. Per the germline V gene, CDR1 is LGHNA and CDR2 is YSLEER. The CDR3 loop is CASSQNRGVYEQYF. CDR3 DNA: TGCGCCAGCAGCCAAAACAGGGGGGTCTACGAGCAGTACTTC.

The table lists this clonotype with many counts. The chain couples TRBV27 to TRBJ2-7; 11 positions agree with TRBD2. CDR3 length: 15 residues. Germline assignment: CDR1 MNHEY and CDR2 SMNVEV (reference sequence). The ends lost 5 bases at V and 3 bases at J; junction bases unmatched: 6. CDR3 in DNA: TGTGCCAGCAGTCCCAGGACTAGCGGGTTCTACGAGCAGTACTTC. It specifies CASSPRTSGFYEQYF.

With respect to this clonotype: A much larger clone is a single base away; this may be a read error. The genes are TRBV29-1 and TRBJ1-3; D remains ambiguous. CDR1 is SQVTM, CDR2 ANQGSEA, per germline. The CDR3 sequence is 13 residues long. Trimming pared 5 bases from V and 3 bases from J, leaving 11 bases between. The CDR3 region has the DNA TGCAGCGTTCGCTCGAGCTATGGAAACACCATATATTTT. Translation gives CSVRSSYGNTIYF. The whole variable domain, filled in from reference TRBV29-1 and TRBJ1-3, reads SAVISQKPSRDICQRGTSLTIQCQVDSQVTMMFWYRQQPGQSLTLIATANQGSEATYESGFVIDKFPISRPNLTFSTLTVSNMSPEDSSIYLCSVRSSYGNTIYFGEGSWLTVV.

This clonotype was seen at least ten times. The rearrangement links TRBV7-3 to TRBJ2-5; D remains ambiguous. The CDR3 contains 15 residues. The V gene's germline CDR1 is SGHTA and CDR2 FQGTGA. V was trimmed by 5 bases and J by 5 bases, leaving 18 bases between them. CDR3 nucleotide sequence: TGTGCCAGCAGCCAAAGGTCCACCCATGAGGAGACCCAGTACTTC. Amino acid sequence: CASSQRSTHEETQYF. Full variable domain (remainder filled in from reference TRBV7-3 and TRBJ2-5): GAGVSQTPSNKVTEKGKYVELRCDPISGHTALYWYRQSLGQGPEFLIYFQGTGAADDSGLPNDRFFAVRPEGSVSTLKIQRTERGDSAVYLCASSQRSTHEETQYFGPGTRLLVL.

The V call is TRBV4-3, the J call TRBJ2-1; unclear D gene. Germline CDR1 reads LGHNA; CDR2 reads YSLEER. CDR3 length equals 17 residues. V gave up 5 bases and J gave up 8 bases, with 25 bases separating them. The chain's CDR3 is CASSSGRFRYPTDEQFF. The CDR3 DNA follows: TGCGCCAGCAGCTCAGGAAGGTTCAGGTACCCGACGGATGAGCAGTTCTTC.

On this clonotype itself: A much larger clone differs by one base, so this may be a read error. The chain combines TRBV5-1 with TRBJ2-3; perhaps TRBD2 as D (5 bases). The CDR3 covers 13 residues. Germline V lookup: CDR1 SGHRS, CDR2 YFSETQ. The CDR3 DNA reads TGCGCCAGCAGCTTTGAGGGTTCAGATCCGCAGTATTTT. This gives the protein CASSFEGSDPQYF.

This clonotype was counted at least ten times. J is TRBJ1-3 and V is TRBV15; D uncertain. V was shortened by 9 bases and J by 0 bases, with 12 bases between the two germline ends. CDR3 size: 14 residues. Germline V lookup: CDR1 LNHNV, CDR2 YYDKDF (reference sequence). The CDR3 DNA sequence: TGTGCCACGAGAGTGGGTCTCTCTGGAAACACCATATATTTT. This sequence encodes CATRVGLSGNTIYF.

As for this clonotype: It may be a read error: a sequence one base away is much more abundant. The chain recombines TRBV20-1 with TRBJ2-1; the match to TRBD2 covers 12 bases. Per germline, CDR1 DFQATT and CDR2 SNEGSKA (reference sequence). The CDR3 sequence is 15 residues long. V dropped 8 bases and J dropped 6; count of bases not matched to a gene: 11. As DNA, the CDR3 is TGCAGTTCTAAAGGGACTAGCGGGCCGGGCAATGAGCAGTTCTTC. Translation: CSSKGTSGPGNEQFF.